Below are 7 T cell receptor beta chains sequenced from a single sample in a study of T-cell memory formation after mild COVID-19. TCRdb used MiXCR to reprocess the 5' RACE reads, holding one entry per CDR3 protein. Of 350,000 to 400,000 distinct CDR3 sequences detected, around 20% appear once; the ten largest clones hold around an eighth. The sequencing input was PBMCs or a T cell subset sorted from them (not recorded which). The receptors originated from an adult woman who had mild COVID-19 (a few samples of this study predate the infection). Cell type and time point are not known.

In this sample, this clonotype turned up a few times. The chain is built from TRBV12-3 or TRBV12-4 and TRBJ1-1; D is uncertain. The CDR3 contains 15 residues. Trimming removed 4 bases from V and 2 bases from J, with 14 bases in between. The CDR3 sequence: CASSSRQSLNTEAFF. The CDR3 DNA sequence: TGTGCCAGCAGTTCTAGGCAGAGCCTTAACACTGAAGCTTTCTTT.

This clonotype was seen only a few times. The chain is built from TRBV5-1 and TRBJ1-2, with 7 bases matching TRBD1. V lost 3 bases and J lost 6; bases outside the gene matches: 14. CDR3 length: 16 residues. The V gene's germline CDR1 is SGHRS and CDR2 YFSETQ. The DNA for the CDR3 is TGCGCCAGCAGCTGGAAAACAGGGGCGCATGGGAATGGCTACACCTTC. Amino acids: CASSWKTGAHGNGYTF.

The J gene is TRBJ2-5, the V gene TRBV10-3; 9 bases are shared with TRBD2. The J segment lost 5 bases and the V segment lost 9 bases, leaving 10 bases of the junction unmatched. CDR1 ENHRY and CDR2 SYGVKD come from the germline V gene. The CDR3 is made up of 14 amino acids. DNA of the CDR3: TGTGCCATAAAAGCGGGGGGAGCGCGGGAGACCCAGTACTTC. This encodes CAIKAGGARETQYF.

This clonotype was observed a few times. The chain couples TRBV6-1 to TRBJ2-1, with no clear D. This CDR3 has 16 residues. Germline V CDR1 and CDR2: MNHNS, SASEGT. The germline V and J ends were trimmed by 6 bases and 4 bases, with 19 bases remaining between them. The DNA for the CDR3 is TGTGCCAGCAGGTTAGAGACCTCCAATACTTACAATGAGCAGTTCTTC. This encodes CASRLETSNTYNEQFF.

The chain couples TRBV20-1 to TRBJ2-7; the match to TRBD1 covers 9 bases. CDR1 DFQATT and CDR2 SNEGSKA come from the germline V gene (reference sequence). The J segment lost 6 bases and the V segment lost 5 bases, leaving 8 bases of the junction unmatched. This CDR3 comprises 13 residues. CDR3 amino acids: CSAEPQQGAEQYF. CDR3 nucleotides: TGCAGTGCTGAACCCCAACAGGGGGCCGAGCAGTACTTC.

The rearrangement joins TRBV9 to TRBJ1-1, with D possibly being TRBD1 (5 bases). Looked up from germline, CDR1 is SGDLS and CDR2 is YYNGEE. Trimming removed 0 bases from V and 7 bases from J, with 13 bases in between. CDR3 length: 14 residues. In nucleotides, the CDR3 is TGTGCCAGCAGCGTAGCTGGGGGGGTTGATGAAGCTTTCTTT. Translation gives CASSVAGGVDEAFF. Complete variable domain (other parts from reference TRBV9 and TRBJ1-1): DSGVTQTPKHLITATGQRVTLRCSPRSGDLSVYWYQQSLDQGLQFLIQYYNGEERAKGNILERFSAQQFPDLHSELNLSSLELGDSALYFCASSVAGGVDEAFFGQGTRLTVV.

The genes are TRBV25-1 and TRBJ1-1; D is ambiguous. Germline-derived CDR1 and CDR2 are MGHDK and SYGVNS. V was shortened by 5 bases and J by 0 bases, with 7 bases between the two germline ends. The CDR3 contains 13 residues. The chain's CDR3 is CASSNTMNTEAFF. CDR3 DNA sequence: TGTGCCAGCAGTAACACTATGAACACTGAAGCTTTCTTT.